This T cell receptor (beta chain) stems from a study of CD8 T cells in Susac syndrome. The control group consisted of healthy donors matched for age and sex. After extraction with the RNeasy kit, 0.5 to 1 ug of the RNA was reverse transcribed using random hexamers. The authors amplified TCR beta CDR3 across 54 Vbeta and 13 Jbeta using immunoSEQ multiplex PCR. TCRdb recomputed calls from the immunoSEQ multiplex PCR reads with MiXCR, one row per CDR3 protein. Found here are 150,000 to 200,000 distinct CDR3 sequences, 92% of them singletons; the top ten hold 0.08%. Comment on this clonotype: At one boundary the junction diverges from the germline segment, which might be a read error.

Germline CDR1 reads LGHDT; CDR2 reads YNNKEL (reference sequence). The CDR3 runs 16 residues. This TCR came from a human donor in good health. The sequenced sample consisted of CD4+ T cells from PBMCs. The gene calls are TRBV3-1 and TRBJ2-1; 11 nucleotides match TRBD2. CDR3 nucleotides: TGTGCCAGCAGCCTTAACCCGGGACTAGCGGACAAAGAGCAGTTCTTC. It encodes CASSLNPGLADKEQFF.